This passage covers 21 T cell receptor beta chains from one sample sequenced in a study of OX40 agonist ivuxolimab in advanced cancers. Sequencing used immunoSEQ multiplex PCR; TCRdb keeps in-frame clones, though not all of them. The sample records tens of thousands of clones, 65% to 90% being singletons. The source was CD4+ or CD8+ T cells sorted from blood, collected in a trial of the OX40 agonist ivuxolimab. The receptor source for this set is an adult with an advanced solid tumor such as melanoma, head and neck, liver or kidney cancer.

This chain connects TRBV27 to TRBJ1-1; D perhaps matches TRBD1 (5 bases). Germline V CDR1 and CDR2: MNHEY, SMNVEV (reference sequence). The CDR3 runs 15 residues. V dropped 3 bases and J dropped 1 base, with 12 bases sitting between them. The CDR3 nucleotides are TGTGCCAGCAGTTTTTCACGGGGGGGGAACACTGAAGCTTTCTTT. Translation gives CASSFSRGGNTEAFF.

V usage is TRBV13 and J usage is TRBJ2-1; 11 nucleotides line up with TRBD1. The germline V gene encodes CDR1 PRHDT and CDR2 FYEKMQ (reference sequence). The CDR3 covers 16 residues. Trimming removed 5 bases from V and 7 bases from J; junction bases left unmatched: 10. CDR3 coding DNA: TGTGCCAGCAGCCCCGGGGGGACAGGGGGTCTGAATGAGCAGTTCTTC. This sequence encodes CASSPGGTGGLNEQFF.

The gene calls are TRBV7-8 and TRBJ1-2; D ambiguous. This CDR3 contains 15 residues. The germline V and J ends were trimmed by 5 bases and 7 bases, with 20 bases remaining between them. CDR1 is SGHVS, CDR2 FQNEAQ, per germline. CDR3 sequence: CASSLRESPRAGYTF. Here the CDR3 DNA reads TGTGCCAGCAGCCTACGGGAAAGTCCTCGGGCTGGCTACACCTTC.

The V and J genes are TRBV29-1 and TRBJ2-5; 7 bases are shared with TRBD2. Trimming removed 4 bases from V and 5 bases from J; junction bases left unmatched: 4. The CDR3 spans 12 residues. Germline loops: CDR1 SQVTM, CDR2 ANQGSEA. The CDR3 region has the DNA TGCAGCGTTGCCGGGGGGATCGAGACCCAGTACTTC. It is translated as CSVAGGIETQYF.

On this clone itself: The sample carries other DNA sequences with the same CDR3. The chain has TRBV5-4 and TRBJ2-2; D call uncertain. The V gene lost 5 bases and the J gene lost 7 bases, with 9 bases spanning the gap. CDR1 is SGHNT and CDR2 is YYREEE in the germline V gene (reference sequence). CDR3 length: 12 residues. The CDR3 loop reads CASSPEDGELFF. As DNA, the CDR3 is TGTGCCAGCAGTCCCGAAGACGGGGAGCTGTTTTTT.

The chain links TRBV27 to TRBJ1-2; TRBD1 is a possible D gene (6 bases). Germline CDR1 and CDR2: MNHEY and SMNVEV (reference sequence). CDR3 length: 18 residues. Trimming took 0 bases from V and 8 from J, leaving 25 bases between them. CDR3 nucleotides: TGTGCCAGCAGTTTATCCGGTGATTTCCGTTGGGGGGCGGGAGGCTACACCTTC. It specifies CASSLSGDFRWGAGGYTF.

Within the sample, this clone is medium-sized. The V and J genes are TRBV25-1 and TRBJ1-6; D is unclear. The CDR3 covers 14 residues. Germline lookup yields CDR1 MGHDK and CDR2 SYGVNS. The ends were cut back, 7 bases at V and 6 bases at J, with 13 bases in the middle. CDR3 in amino acids: CASMDGPANSPLHF. The CDR3 DNA reads as TGTGCCAGCATGGACGGGCCGGCTAATTCACCCCTCCACTTT.

The CDR3 DNA is TGCGCCAGCAGCGAGACAGGGGGCACAGATACGCAGTATTTT. Translated, it gives CASSETGGTDTQYF. This sequence joins TRBV5-1 and TRBJ2-3; the match to TRBD1 covers 8 bases. The germline CDR1 and CDR2 sequences are SGHRS and YFSETQ. V shed 4 bases and J 1 base; nucleotides not matched to a gene: 2. The CDR3 is 14 residues long. Full variable domain (missing parts from reference TRBV5-1 and TRBJ2-3): KAGVTQTPRYLIKTRGQQVTLSCSPISGHRSVSWYQQTPGQGLQFLFEYFSETQRNKGNFPGRFSGRQFSNSRSEMNVSTLELGDSALYLCASSETGGTDTQYFGPGTRLTVL.

The J gene is TRBJ2-4, the V gene TRBV5-1; no clear D gene. Germline CDR1 is SGHRS and CDR2 is YFSETQ. Trimming stripped 3 bases from V and 5 bases from J, with 9 bases between. The CDR3 spans 13 residues. This CDR3 reads CASSWATENIQYF. The CDR3 nucleotides read TGCGCCAGCAGCTGGGCCACCGAAAACATTCAGTACTTC.

The CDR3 region has the DNA TGTGCCAGCAGTTTCGGGGTATCAAGGACCGGGGAGCTGTTTTTT. It codes for CASSFGVSRTGELFF. This chain connects TRBV7-2 to TRBJ2-2, with D possibly matching TRBD2 (5 bases). Germline CDR1 and CDR2: SGHTA and FQGNSA. Trimming cost V 6 bases and J 5 bases, with 16 bases left between them. CDR3 size: 15 residues.

V usage is TRBV29-1 and J usage is TRBJ2-3; D is unresolved. The CDR3 sequence is 15 residues long. Germline CDR1 and CDR2: SQVTM and ANQGSEA. V lost 0 bases to trimming and J lost 4 bases, with 14 bases between them. The CDR3 loop is CSVEDRGGPPDTQYF. CDR3 sequence (DNA): TGCAGCGTTGAAGATCGTGGCGGCCCACCAGATACGCAGTATTTT.

The rearrangement joins TRBV4-3 to TRBJ2-1; D is ambiguous. V was trimmed by 1 base and J by 0 bases, leaving 13 bases between them. Germline loops: CDR1 LGHNA, CDR2 YSLEER. CDR3 length equals 17 residues. CDR3 in amino acids: CASSQGLADSSYNEQFF. In nucleotides, the CDR3 is TGCGCCAGCAGCCAAGGTCTGGCAGATAGCTCCTACAATGAGCAGTTCTTC.

The chain carries TRBV7-6 and TRBJ1-4, with a weak D call TRBD1 (5 bases). The CDR3 runs to 16 residues. V lost 8 bases and J 1 base, leaving 17 bases between the germline ends. CDR1 is SGHVS and CDR2 is FNYEAQ in the germline V gene. CDR3 sequence reads: CASSQWGDRTNEKLFF. The CDR3 DNA follows: TGTGCCAGCTCCCAGTGGGGCGACAGAACTAATGAAAAACTGTTTTTT. Based on the CDR3 plus reference TRBV7-6 and TRBJ1-4, the full variable domain is GAGVSQSPRYKVTKRGQDVALRCDPISGHVSLYWYRQALGQGPEFLTYFNYEAQQDKSGLPNDRFSAERPEGSISTLTIQRTEQRDSAMYRCASSQWGDRTNEKLFFGSGTQLSVL.

The V gene is TRBV2, the J gene TRBJ1-2; D is ambiguous. The CDR3 length is 13 residues. CDR1 SNHLY and CDR2 FYNNEI come from the germline V gene. V was clipped by 4 bases and J by 4 bases, with 10 bases between them. This chain's CDR3 is CASSATSSYGYTF. The CDR3 region has the DNA TGTGCCAGCAGTGCGACCAGTAGCTATGGCTACACCTTC.

The chain recombines TRBV30 with TRBJ1-2; no clear D gene. The CDR3 sequence is 13 residues long. The ends were cut back, 8 bases at V and 3 bases at J, with 16 bases in the middle. Germline V gives CDR1 GTSNPN, CDR2 SVGIG (reference sequence). CDR3 sequence reads: CAVILNSYYGYTF. The CDR3 DNA is TGTGCCGTAATATTGAACAGCTACTATGGCTACACCTTC.

The rearrangement joins TRBV27 to TRBJ2-7; tentatively, D is TRBD2 (6 bases). Trimming pared 3 bases from V and 2 bases from J, leaving 11 bases between. The length of the CDR3 is 14 residues. The germline gives CDR1 MNHEY, CDR2 SMNVEV (reference sequence). Here the CDR3 reads CASSFGGPTYEQYF. The CDR3 DNA sequence: TGTGCCAGCAGTTTCGGGGGACCCACCTACGAGCAGTACTTC.

The genes are TRBV4-2 and TRBJ1-1, with D unclear. The CDR3 spans 15 residues. Germline CDR1 and CDR2: LGHNA and YNFKEQ. V dropped 0 bases and J dropped 2 bases, with 10 bases sitting between them. The CDR3 nucleotides are TGTGCCAGCAGCCAAGATCTCTTAATAAACACTGAAGCTTTCTTT. Its translation is CASSQDLLINTEAFF.

This clone has just one count. The rearrangement uses TRBV27 and TRBJ2-1; 7 bases line up with TRBD2. The V gene end was trimmed by 2 bases and the J gene end by 0 bases; junction bases not matched to a gene: 4. Germline CDR1 MNHEY, CDR2 SMNVEV (reference sequence). The CDR3 has 16 residues. CDR3 sequence: CASSLVGGSSYNEQFF. The CDR3 bases are TGTGCCAGCAGTTTAGTGGGCGGGAGCTCCTACAATGAGCAGTTCTTC.

The chain combines TRBV6-6 with TRBJ2-7; D remains ambiguous. The ends were cut back, 0 bases at V and 2 bases at J, with 8 bases in the middle. Germline CDR1 reads MNHNY; CDR2 reads SVGAGI (reference sequence). The CDR3 consists of 14 residues. The CDR3 DNA is TGTGCCAGCAGTTACTCTGGCAGTACCTACGAGCAGTACTTC. As protein: CASSYSGSTYEQYF.

The V call is TRBV5-6, the J call TRBJ2-7, with D possibly TRBD2 on 7 matching bases. This CDR3 comprises 13 residues. The V end lost 4 bases, the J end lost 1 base, and 9 bases lay between the germline ends. The V gene's germline CDR1 is SGHDT and CDR2 YYEEEE. The chain's CDR3 is CASSRGGSYEQYF. The CDR3 DNA follows: TGTGCCAGCAGCAGGGGGGGGTCCTACGAGCAGTACTTC. Full variable domain (remainder filled in from reference TRBV5-6 and TRBJ2-7): DAGVTQSPTHLIKTRGQQVTLRCSPKSGHDTVSWYQQALGQGPQFIFQYYEEEERQRGNFPDRFSGHQFPNYSSELNVNALLLGDSALYLCASSRGGSYEQYFGPGTRLTVT.

This clone was recorded only once. The rearrangement joins TRBV4-1 to TRBJ2-3; 11 bases are a match to TRBD2. The J segment lost 0 bases and the V segment lost 3 bases, leaving 2 bases of the junction unmatched. The CDR3 has 16 residues. The germline V gene encodes CDR1 MGHRA and CDR2 YSYEKL. CDR3 sequence reads: CASSHRLAGSTDTQYF. CDR3 coding DNA: TGCGCCAGCAGCCACAGACTAGCGGGGAGCACAGATACGCAGTATTTT.